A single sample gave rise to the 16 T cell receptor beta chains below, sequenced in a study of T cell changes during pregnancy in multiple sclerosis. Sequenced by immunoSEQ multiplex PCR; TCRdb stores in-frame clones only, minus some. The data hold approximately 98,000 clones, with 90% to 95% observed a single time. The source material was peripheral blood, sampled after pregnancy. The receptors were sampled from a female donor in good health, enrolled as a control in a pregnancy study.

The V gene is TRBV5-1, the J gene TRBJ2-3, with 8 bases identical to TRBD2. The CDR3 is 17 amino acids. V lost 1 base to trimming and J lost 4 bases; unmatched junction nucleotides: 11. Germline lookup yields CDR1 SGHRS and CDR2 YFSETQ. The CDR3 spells CASSLLSAGDWADTQYF. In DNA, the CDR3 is TGCGCCAGCAGCTTGCTCTCAGCGGGAGATTGGGCAGATACGCAGTATTTT.

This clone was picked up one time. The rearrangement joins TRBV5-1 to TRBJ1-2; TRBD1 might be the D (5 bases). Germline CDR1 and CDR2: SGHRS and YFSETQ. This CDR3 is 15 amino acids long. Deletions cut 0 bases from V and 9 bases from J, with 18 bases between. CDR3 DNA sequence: TGCGCCAGCAGCTTGGAGTCGATCGCAGGGTCGAGCTACACCTTC. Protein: CASSLESIAGSSYTF.

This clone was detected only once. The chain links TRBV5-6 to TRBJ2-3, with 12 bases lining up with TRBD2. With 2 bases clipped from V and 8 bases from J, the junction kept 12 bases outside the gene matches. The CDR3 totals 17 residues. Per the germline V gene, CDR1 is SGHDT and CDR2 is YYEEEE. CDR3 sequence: CASSFGLAGGPEVTQYF. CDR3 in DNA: TGTGCCAGCAGCTTTGGGCTAGCGGGAGGGCCGGAGGTTACGCAGTATTTT.

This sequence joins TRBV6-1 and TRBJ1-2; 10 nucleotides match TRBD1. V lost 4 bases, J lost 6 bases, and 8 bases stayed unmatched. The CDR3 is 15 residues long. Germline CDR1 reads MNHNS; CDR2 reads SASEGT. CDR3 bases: TGTGCCAGCAGTGGTTCCGGGACAGGGGATAATGGCTACACCTTC. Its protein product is CASSGSGTGDNGYTF.

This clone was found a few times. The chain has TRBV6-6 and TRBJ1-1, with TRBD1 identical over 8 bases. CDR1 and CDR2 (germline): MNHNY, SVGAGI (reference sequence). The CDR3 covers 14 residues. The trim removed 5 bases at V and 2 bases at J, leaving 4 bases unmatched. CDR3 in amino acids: CASSVTGANTEAFF. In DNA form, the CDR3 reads TGTGCCAGCAGTGTGACAGGGGCTAACACTGAAGCTTTCTTT.

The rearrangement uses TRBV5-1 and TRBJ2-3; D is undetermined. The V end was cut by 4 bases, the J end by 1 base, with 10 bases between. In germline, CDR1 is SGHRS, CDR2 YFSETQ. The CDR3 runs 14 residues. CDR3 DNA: TGCGCCAGCAGCCGTGAGCAGGGCACAGATACGCAGTATTTT. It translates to CASSREQGTDTQYF. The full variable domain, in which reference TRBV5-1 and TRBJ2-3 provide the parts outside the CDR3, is KAGVTQTPRYLIKTRGQQVTLSCSPISGHRSVSWYQQTPGQGLQFLFEYFSETQRNKGNFPGRFSGRQFSNSRSEMNVSTLELGDSALYLCASSREQGTDTQYFGPGTRLTVL.

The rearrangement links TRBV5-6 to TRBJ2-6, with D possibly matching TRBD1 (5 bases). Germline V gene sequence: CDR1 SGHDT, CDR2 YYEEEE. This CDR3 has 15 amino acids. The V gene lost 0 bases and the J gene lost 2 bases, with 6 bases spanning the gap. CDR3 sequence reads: CASSLARAGANVLTF. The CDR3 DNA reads TGTGCCAGCAGCTTGGCCAGGGCTGGGGCCAACGTCCTGACTTTC. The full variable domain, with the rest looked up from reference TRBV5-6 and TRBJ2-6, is DAGVTQSPTHLIKTRGQQVTLRCSPKSGHDTVSWYQQALGQGPQFIFQYYEEEERQRGNFPDRFSGHQFPNYSSELNVNALLLGDSALYLCASSLARAGANVLTFGAGSRLTVL.

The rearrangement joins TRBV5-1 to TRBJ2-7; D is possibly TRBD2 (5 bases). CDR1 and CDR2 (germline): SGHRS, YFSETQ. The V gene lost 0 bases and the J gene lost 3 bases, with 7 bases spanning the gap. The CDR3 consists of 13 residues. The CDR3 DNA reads TGCGCCAGCAGCTTGGAACTAGTCTACGAGCAGTACTTC. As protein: CASSLELVYEQYF.

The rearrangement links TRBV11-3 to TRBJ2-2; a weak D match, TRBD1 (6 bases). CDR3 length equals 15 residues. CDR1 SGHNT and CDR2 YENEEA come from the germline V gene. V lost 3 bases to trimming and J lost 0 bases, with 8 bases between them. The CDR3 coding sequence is TGTGCCAGCAGCTTTGGGACAACGAACACCGGGGAGCTGTTTTTT. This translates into CASSFGTTNTGELFF.

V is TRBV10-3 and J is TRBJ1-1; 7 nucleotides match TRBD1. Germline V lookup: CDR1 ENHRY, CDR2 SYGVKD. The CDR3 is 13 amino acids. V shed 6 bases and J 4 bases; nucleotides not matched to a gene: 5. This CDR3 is CAIRLGQVTEAFF. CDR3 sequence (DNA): TGTGCCATCAGACTAGGACAGGTCACTGAAGCTTTCTTT.

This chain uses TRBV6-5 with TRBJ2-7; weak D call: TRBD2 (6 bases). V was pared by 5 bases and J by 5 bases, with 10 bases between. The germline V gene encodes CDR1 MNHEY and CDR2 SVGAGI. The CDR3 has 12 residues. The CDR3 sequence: CASSNKRDEQYF. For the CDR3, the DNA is TGTGCCAGCAGTAACAAGCGGGACGAGCAGTACTTC.

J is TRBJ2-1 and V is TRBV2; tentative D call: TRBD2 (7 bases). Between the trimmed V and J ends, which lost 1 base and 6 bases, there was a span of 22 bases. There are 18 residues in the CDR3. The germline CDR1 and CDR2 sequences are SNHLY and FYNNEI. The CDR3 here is CASSEVQGRTRRGNEQFF. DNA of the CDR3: TGTGCCAGCAGTGAAGTTCAGGGGAGGACTAGAAGGGGCAATGAGCAGTTCTTC.

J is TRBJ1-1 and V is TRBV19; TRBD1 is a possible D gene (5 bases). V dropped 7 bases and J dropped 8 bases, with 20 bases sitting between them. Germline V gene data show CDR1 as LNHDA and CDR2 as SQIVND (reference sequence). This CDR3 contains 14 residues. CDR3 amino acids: CASKGTDTWGEAFF. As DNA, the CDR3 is TGTGCCAGTAAAGGGACTGACACGTGGGGGGAAGCTTTCTTT.

CDR3 sequence: CASSLYQDSNEQFF. CDR3 in DNA: TGTGCCAGCAGCTTGTACCAGGATTCGAATGAGCAGTTCTTC. V and J are TRBV11-2 and TRBJ2-1, with D hard to call. Trimming stripped 3 bases from V and 7 bases from J, with 13 bases between. This CDR3 comprises 14 residues. CDR1 and CDR2 (germline): SGHAT, FQNNGV.

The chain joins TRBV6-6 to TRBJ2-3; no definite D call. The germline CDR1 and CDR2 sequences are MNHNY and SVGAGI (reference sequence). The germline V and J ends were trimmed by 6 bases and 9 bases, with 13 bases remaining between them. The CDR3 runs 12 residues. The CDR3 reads CASSRPEETQYF. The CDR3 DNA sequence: TGTGCCAGCAGCCGCCCTGAAGAGACGCAGTATTTT.

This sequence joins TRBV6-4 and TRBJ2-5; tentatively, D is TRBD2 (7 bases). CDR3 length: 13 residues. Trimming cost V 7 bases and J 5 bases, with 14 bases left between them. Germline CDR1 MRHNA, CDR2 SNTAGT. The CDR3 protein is CASTRGGRETQYF. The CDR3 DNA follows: TGTGCCAGCACGAGGGGGGGGAGGGAGACCCAGTACTTC.